The source of this TCR beta chain is a study of radiotherapy plus CTLA-4 blockade in lung cancer. Background on the study: Around 20% of enrolled patients responded objectively, and approximately 34% had disease control.

The length of the CDR3 is 16 residues. With V trimmed by 5 bases and J by 2 bases, 9 bases remained unmatched. The germline V gene has CDR1 SGHTA and CDR2 FQGNSA. This clone was counted a few times. The antigen remains undetermined. Generated by immunoSEQ multiplex PCR, the TCRdb table keeps only in-frame clones and is missing some. The table has some 98,000 clones, approximately 78% seen once. Findings of the study overall: Clones derived from tumor TCRs expanded in blood after radiotherapy plus ipilimumab.

The V call is TRBV7-2, the J call TRBJ2-3, with TRBD2 matching over 8 bases. The source is a human donor with non-small cell lung cancer who had a partial response to radiotherapy plus ipilimumab. The specimen was peripheral blood, collected from a patient treated with radiotherapy plus ipilimumab. The CDR3 DNA is TGTGCCAGCAGCCGCTCGAGCGGGGGAATCACAGATACGCAGTATTTT. It translates to CASSRSSGGITDTQYF. Looking up the rest from reference TRBV7-2 and TRBJ2-3 gives the full variable domain: GAGVSQSPSNKVTEKGKDVELRCDPISGHTALYWYRQSLGQGLEFLIYFQGNSAPDKSGLPSDRFSAERTGGSVSTLTIQRTQQEDSAVYLCASSRSSGGITDTQYFGPGTRLTVL.